This T cell receptor beta chain was captured by sequencing in a study of CD8 T cells in Susac syndrome. V shed 7 bases, J shed 10 bases, and the junction held 9 bases outside the gene matches. Germline CDR1 is MNHEY and CDR2 is SMNVEV (reference sequence). The CDR3 runs to 14 residues. From blood CD8+ and CD4+ T cells, TCR beta sequences were generated. The RNA, 0.5 to 1 ug, was put through reverse transcription using random hexamers. Across 54 Vbeta and 13 Jbeta, immunoSEQ multiplex PCR amplified TCR beta CDR3. In TCRdb, the immunoSEQ multiplex PCR reads were re-called with MiXCR into one record per CDR3 protein. The table records about 190,000 distinct CDR3 sequences, more than 85% of them present only once.

The sequence derives from a human donor with Susac syndrome. Material for sequencing was CD8+ T cells from PBMCs. The rearrangement uses TRBV27 and TRBJ1-6; 8 bases map to TRBD1. The DNA for the CDR3 is TGTGCCAGCAAGCTCGGACAGGGCGAATCACCCCTCCACTTT. Its translation: CASKLGQGESPLHF.